The entry that follows covers one T cell receptor beta chain sequence. These data are taken from a study of blood T cell repertoires in COVID-19. Study background: Whether acute or convalescent, the COVID-19 samples came from the United States, Italy and Spain. PBMCs, B-cell-depleted T cells, or T cells provided the cDNA or gDNA that made up the material.

From germline, CDR1 is MNHEY and CDR2 SVGEGT. The CDR3 contains 15 residues. Trimming cost V 4 bases and J 6 bases, with 16 bases left between them. Original data processing: Nucleated cell counts were estimated from reference gene primer amplification. The repertoire was sequenced with immunoSEQ multiplex PCR; TCRdb's copy has only in-frame clones and lacks some. Clonal size and the V and J genes are those of that table, whereas D and trimming came from the DNA. In the table there are more than 200,000 clones, 80% to 90% of which are singletons. The V gene is TRBV6-2 or TRBV6-3, the J gene TRBJ2-1; tentatively, D is TRBD2 (5 bases). This receptor was taken from a woman in her 50s with acute or convalescent COVID-19. The sequenced sample was peripheral blood. CDR3 region: CASSSLAGGGNEQFF. In DNA form, the CDR3 reads TGTGCCAGCAGTTCGCTAGCTGGAGGTGGCAATGAGCAGTTCTTC.